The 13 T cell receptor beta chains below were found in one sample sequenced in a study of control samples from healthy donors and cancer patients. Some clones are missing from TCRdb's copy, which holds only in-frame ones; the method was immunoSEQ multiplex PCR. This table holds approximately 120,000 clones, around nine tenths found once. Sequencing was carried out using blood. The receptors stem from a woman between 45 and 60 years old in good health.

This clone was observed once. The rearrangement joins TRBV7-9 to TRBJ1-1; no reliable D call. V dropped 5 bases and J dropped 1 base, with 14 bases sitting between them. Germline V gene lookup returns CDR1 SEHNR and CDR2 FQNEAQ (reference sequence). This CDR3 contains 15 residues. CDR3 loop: CASSGRNLGNTEAFF. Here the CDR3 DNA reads TGTGCCAGCAGCGGACGGAATCTGGGGAACACTGAAGCTTTCTTT.

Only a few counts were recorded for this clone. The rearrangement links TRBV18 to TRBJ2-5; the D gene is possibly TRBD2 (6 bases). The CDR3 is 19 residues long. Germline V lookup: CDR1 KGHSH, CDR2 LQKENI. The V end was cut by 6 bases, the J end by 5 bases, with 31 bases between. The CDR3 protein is CASSRISDGSVTARETQYF. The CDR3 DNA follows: TGTGCCAGCTCCCGTATTTCTGACGGGAGTGTCACCGCCCGGGAGACCCAGTACTTC.

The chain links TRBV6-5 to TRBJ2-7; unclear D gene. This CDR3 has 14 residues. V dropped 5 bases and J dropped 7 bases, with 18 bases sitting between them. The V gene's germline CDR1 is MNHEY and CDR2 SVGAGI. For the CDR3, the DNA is TGTGCCAGCAGTCCGGCCAGAAAAGGGCGGGAGCAGTACGTC. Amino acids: CASSPARKGREQYV.

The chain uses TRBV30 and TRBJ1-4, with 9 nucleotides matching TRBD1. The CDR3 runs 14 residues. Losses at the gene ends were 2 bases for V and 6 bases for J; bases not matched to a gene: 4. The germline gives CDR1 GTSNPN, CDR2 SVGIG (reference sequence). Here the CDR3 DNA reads TGTGCCTGGAGTCGGGACAGGGTGGATGAAAAACTGTTTTTT. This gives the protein CAWSRDRVDEKLFF.

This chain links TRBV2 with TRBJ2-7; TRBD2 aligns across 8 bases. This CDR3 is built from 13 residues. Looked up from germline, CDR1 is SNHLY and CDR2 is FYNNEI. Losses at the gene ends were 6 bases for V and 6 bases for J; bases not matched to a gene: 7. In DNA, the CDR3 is TGTGCCAGCAGGGGCGGGAGGACTAGCGAGCAGTACGTC. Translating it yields CASRGGRTSEQYV.

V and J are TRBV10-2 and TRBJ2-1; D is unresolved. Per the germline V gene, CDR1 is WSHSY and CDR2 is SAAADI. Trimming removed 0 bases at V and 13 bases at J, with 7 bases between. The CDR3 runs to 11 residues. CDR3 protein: CASSESAFQFF. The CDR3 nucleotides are TGCGCCAGCAGTGAGTCCGCCTTCCAGTTCTTC.

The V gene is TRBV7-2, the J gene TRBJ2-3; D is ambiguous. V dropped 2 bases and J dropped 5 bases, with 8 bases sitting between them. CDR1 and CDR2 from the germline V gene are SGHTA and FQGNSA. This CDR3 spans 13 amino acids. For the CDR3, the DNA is TGTGCCAGCAGCTTAACTAACAGAGATACGCAGTATTTT. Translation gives CASSLTNRDTQYF.

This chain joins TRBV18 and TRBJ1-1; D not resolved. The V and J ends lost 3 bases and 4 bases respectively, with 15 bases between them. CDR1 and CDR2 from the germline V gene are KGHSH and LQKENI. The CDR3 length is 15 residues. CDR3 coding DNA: TGTGCCAGCTCACCTTCTCGGAATATAGCCACTGAAGCTTTCTTT. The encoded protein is CASSPSRNIATEAFF.

The CDR3 DNA follows: TGCGCCAGCAGCCCAGACCTGAACACTGAAGCTTTCTTT. As protein: CASSPDLNTEAFF. This sequence joins TRBV4-3 and TRBJ1-1; no firm D call. From germline, CDR1 is LGHNA and CDR2 YSLEER. This CDR3 comprises 13 residues. V was pared by 4 bases and J by 0 bases, with 6 bases between.

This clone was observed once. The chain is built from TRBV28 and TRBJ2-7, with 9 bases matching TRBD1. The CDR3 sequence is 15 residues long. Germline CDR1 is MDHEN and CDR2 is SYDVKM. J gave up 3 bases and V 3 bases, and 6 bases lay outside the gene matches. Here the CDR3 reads CASSFSGTGSYEQYF. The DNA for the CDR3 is TGTGCCAGCAGTTTCTCGGGGACAGGGAGCTACGAGCAGTACTTC.

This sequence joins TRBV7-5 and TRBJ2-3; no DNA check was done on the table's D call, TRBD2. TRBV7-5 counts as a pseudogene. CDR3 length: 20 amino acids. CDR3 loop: CVRSLVPSGSQFSLADTQYF. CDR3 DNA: TGTGTCAGAAGCTTAGTGCCTAGCGGGAGTCAGTTCTCCCTGGCAGATACGCAGTATTTT.

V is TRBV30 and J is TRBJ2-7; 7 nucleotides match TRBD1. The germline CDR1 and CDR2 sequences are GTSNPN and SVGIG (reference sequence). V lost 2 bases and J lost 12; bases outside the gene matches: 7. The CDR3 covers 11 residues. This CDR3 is CAWSTGVFWYF. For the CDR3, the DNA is TGTGCCTGGAGTACAGGGGTATTTTGGTACTTC.

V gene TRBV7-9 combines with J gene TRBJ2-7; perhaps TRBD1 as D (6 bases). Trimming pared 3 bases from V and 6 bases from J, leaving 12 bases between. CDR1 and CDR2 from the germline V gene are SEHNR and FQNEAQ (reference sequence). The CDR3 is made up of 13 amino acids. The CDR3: CASSLGAYGEQYV. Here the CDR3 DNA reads TGTGCCAGCAGCTTGGGGGCTTATGGCGAGCAGTACGTC.